Presented here are 13 T cell receptor beta chains from one specimen sequenced in a study of blood T cell repertoires in COVID-19. Here immunoSEQ multiplex PCR was the method, and the copy in TCRdb shows in-frame clones only, minus some. The table has 150,000 to 200,000 clones, 65% to 85% seen once. What was sequenced was peripheral blood. The receptors here all came from a woman in her 70s who had recovered from COVID-19.

With respect to this clone: The sample holds other DNA sequences that translate to the same CDR3. The rearrangement joins TRBV28 to TRBJ1-5; no clear D. The CDR3 loop spans 14 amino acids. Germline CDR1 reads MDHEN; CDR2 reads SYDVKM. Deletions cut 3 bases from V and 3 bases from J, with 9 bases between. The DNA for the CDR3 is TGTGCCAGCAGTTTGGCGGGAATCAATCAGCCCCAGCATTTT. This codes for CASSLAGINQPQHF.

V usage is TRBV12-3 or TRBV12-4 and J usage is TRBJ1-1; 8 bases match TRBD1. J lost 8 bases, V lost 7 bases, and 6 bases had no gene match. The CDR3 has 12 residues. The CDR3 DNA reads as TGTGCCAGCACCTGGGACAGGCTCGAAGCTTTCTTT. Its translation: CASTWDRLEAFF.

This rearrangement joins TRBV4-1 to TRBJ1-3, with D perhaps matching TRBD1 (6 bases). The V end was cut by 4 bases, the J end by 3 bases, with 13 bases between. The CDR3 totals 15 residues. From germline, CDR1 is MGHRA and CDR2 YSYEKL. CDR3 amino acids: CASSPTGSVGNTIYF. DNA for the CDR3: TGCGCCAGCAGCCCCACAGGGTCAGTTGGAAACACCATATATTTT.

The rearrangement links TRBV5-1 to TRBJ2-5; 15 bases line up with TRBD2. Germline CDR1 and CDR2: SGHRS and YFSETQ. The V and J ends lost 4 bases and 7 bases, in that order; junction bases with no gene match: 8. The CDR3 has 16 amino acids. CDR3 loop: CASSPWTSGGAGTQYF. In DNA, the CDR3 is TGCGCCAGCAGCCCGTGGACTAGCGGGGGGGCCGGGACCCAGTACTTC. Full variable domain (outside the CDR3, taken from reference TRBV5-1 and TRBJ2-5): KAGVTQTPRYLIKTRGQQVTLSCSPISGHRSVSWYQQTPGQGLQFLFEYFSETQRNKGNFPGRFSGRQFSNSRSEMNVSTLELGDSALYLCASSPWTSGGAGTQYFGPGTRLLVL.

The gene calls are TRBV3-1 (or the pseudogene TRBV3-2) and TRBJ1-4; 10 bases align to TRBD1. The CDR3 is 18 amino acids. Germline trimming cut 3 bases from V and 0 bases from J; bases unmatched to any gene: 7. Germline V gene lookup returns CDR1 LGHDT and CDR2 YNNKEL (reference sequence). This chain's CDR3 is CASSQRDRGLATNEKLFF. The DNA of the CDR3 is TGTGCCAGCAGCCAGCGGGACAGGGGCCTTGCAACTAATGAAAAACTGTTTTTT.

The J gene is TRBJ1-2, the V gene TRBV12-3 or TRBV12-4, with a possible D match to TRBD1 (5 bases). The CDR3 totals 11 residues. With 4 bases removed from V and 5 bases from J, the gap between germline ends came to 5 bases. The CDR3 loop is CASSSGYGYTF. CDR3 coding DNA: TGTGCCAGCAGTTCAGGGTATGGCTACACCTTC.

This chain uses TRBV24-1 with TRBJ2-3; D perhaps matches TRBD1 (5 bases). Germline lookup yields CDR1 KGHDR and CDR2 SFDVKD. V was trimmed by 4 bases and J by 2 bases, leaving 15 bases between them. The CDR3 consists of 16 residues. CDR3 sequence reads: CATSDPTGATTDTQYF. The CDR3 DNA follows: TGTGCCACCAGTGACCCCACTGGGGCGACCACAGATACGCAGTATTTT.

The rearrangement uses TRBV9 and TRBJ2-2; 7 bases map to TRBD1. Trimming at V came to 3 bases and at J to 6 bases, leaving 11 bases not matched to a gene. Germline CDR1 reads SGDLS; CDR2 reads YYNGEE. This CDR3 is built from 16 residues. The CDR3 nucleotides are TGTGCCAGCAGCGCCCGACTCGTTCAGGGGGCCGGGGAGCTGTTTTTT. It codes for CASSARLVQGAGELFF.

The rearrangement uses TRBV28 and TRBJ1-3; 7 positions agree with TRBD1. With V trimmed by 10 bases and J by 0 bases, 9 bases remained unmatched. CDR1 MDHEN and CDR2 SYDVKM come from the germline V gene. The CDR3 is made up of 15 amino acids. The DNA for the CDR3 is TGTGCCACCAGGGGGGGATTAGGCTCTGGAAACACCATATATTTT. This codes for CATRGGLGSGNTIYF.

The chain carries TRBV2 and TRBJ1-2; possibly TRBD1 for D (6 bases). The CDR3 is made up of 16 amino acids. CDR1 and CDR2 from the germline V gene are SNHLY and FYNNEI. V shed 7 bases and J shed 2 bases, with 20 bases lying between them. CDR3 sequence reads: CASKEYQGPGNYGYTF. CDR3 coding DNA: TGTGCCAGCAAGGAGTACCAGGGGCCAGGGAACTATGGCTACACCTTC.

The table lists this clone with a few counts. V usage is TRBV7-3 and J usage is TRBJ2-2; perhaps TRBD2 as D (5 bases). This CDR3 is 18 amino acids long. The V end lost 1 base, the J end lost 4 bases, and 19 bases lay between the germline ends. CDR1 SGHTA and CDR2 FQGTGA come from the germline V gene. Here the CDR3 DNA reads TGTGCCAGCAGCTTAAGGTCCTCCTGGCTAGCCGCCACCGGGGAGCTGTTTTTT. It encodes CASSLRSSWLAATGELFF.

The chain has TRBV18 and TRBJ1-1; 10 nucleotides line up with TRBD1. The CDR3 sequence is 15 residues long. The germline V gene has CDR1 KGHSH and CDR2 LQKENI. Trimming at V came to 0 bases and at J to 11 bases, leaving 9 bases not matched to a gene. This chain's CDR3 is CASSPPGDRGIGAFF. The CDR3 DNA reads as TGTGCCAGCTCACCACCGGGGGACAGGGGAATTGGCGCTTTCTTT.

This rearrangement joins TRBV5-4 to TRBJ2-3; D is unresolved. Germline loops: CDR1 SGHNT, CDR2 YYREEE (reference sequence). V shed 0 bases and J shed 5 bases, with 10 bases lying between them. The CDR3 consists of 14 residues. The DNA of the CDR3 is TGTGCCAGCAGCTTGGTTAGCATGGGAGATACGCAGTATTTT. It specifies CASSLVSMGDTQYF.